A single sample is the source of the 4 T cell receptor beta chains below, sequenced in a study of PD-L1 blockade in urothelial cancer. Method: immunoSEQ multiplex PCR; TCRdb's copy keeps in-frame clones and lacks some. The sample lists about 42,000 clones; around 84% were seen once. Sample: PBMCs, taken around atezolizumab (anti-PD-L1) treatment. Source of these receptors: a man aged 70 or older with urothelial cancer.

The V and J genes are TRBV21-1 and TRBJ2-3; the D segment call TRBD2 is taken from the table without a DNA check. TRBV21-1 is reported as a pseudogene. The CDR3 covers 15 residues. CDR3: CASSNGTSGTDTQYF. The CDR3 DNA reads TGTGCCAGCAGCAACGGGACTAGCGGTACAGATACGCAGTATTTT.

This chain joins TRBV11-2 and TRBJ2-3; TRBD2 agrees at 9 bases. The ends lost 2 bases at V and 4 bases at J; junction bases unmatched: 4. Germline V gene lookup returns CDR1 SGHAT and CDR2 FQNNGV. The CDR3 length is 15 residues. CDR3 in DNA: TGTGCCAGCAGCTTACGCGGGAGGGCCCCAGATACGCAGTATTTT. It codes for CASSLRGRAPDTQYF.

The chain links TRBV10-1 to TRBJ1-6; 7 bases line up with TRBD1. Germline CDR1 WNHNN, CDR2 SYGVQD (reference sequence). CDR3 size: 16 residues. V lost 0 bases and J lost 9; bases outside the gene matches: 8. CDR3 DNA: TGCGCCAGCAGTGAGTCCGTGGGACAGTATCGTTCACCCCTCCACTTT. It is translated as CASSESVGQYRSPLHF.

The chain joins TRBV27 to TRBJ2-1; D is perhaps TRBD1 (6 bases). V dropped 10 bases and J dropped 5 bases, with 15 bases sitting between them. Germline CDR1 is MNHEY and CDR2 is SMNVEV (reference sequence). The CDR3 contains 13 residues. CDR3 bases: TGTGCCACGAGAACAGGGTTCGACAATGAGCAGTTCTTC. As protein: CATRTGFDNEQFF.